These 18 T cell receptor beta chains share one sample of origin, sequenced in a study of somatic mutations in cytotoxic T cells in rheumatoid arthritis. TCRdb keeps only in-frame clones here, not all; method: immunoSEQ multiplex PCR. Of some 25,000 clones detected, nearly 75% appear once; the ten largest clones hold roughly a tenth. Sequenced sample: CD8+ T cells sorted from blood. Receptor source: a woman under 30 in good health.

The V gene is TRBV6-5, the J gene TRBJ2-5; perhaps TRBD2 as D (7 bases). This CDR3 has 15 amino acids. Germline V gene data show CDR1 as MNHEY and CDR2 as SVGAGI. The ends were cut back, 0 bases at V and 5 bases at J, with 13 bases in the middle. The CDR3 is CASSYSTGGLETQYF. CDR3 sequence (DNA): TGTGCCAGCAGTTACTCGACGGGGGGCCTTGAGACCCAGTACTTC.

The chain employs TRBV9 and TRBJ2-3; D not certain. The germline V gene has CDR1 SGDLS and CDR2 YYNGEE. V was trimmed by 4 bases and J by 0 bases, leaving 6 bases between them. The CDR3 runs to 13 residues. CDR3 amino acids: CASSPPSTDTQYF. In DNA, the CDR3 is TGTGCCAGCAGCCCTCCTAGCACAGATACGCAGTATTTT.

The genes are TRBV7-8 and TRBJ2-7, with D uncertain. Trimming removed 1 base from V and 0 bases from J, with 13 bases in between. In germline, CDR1 is SGHVS, CDR2 FQNEAQ. The CDR3 runs to 16 residues. The CDR3 coding sequence is TGTGCCAGCAGCTTAGGACCCGCAGGTAACTCCTACGAGCAGTACGTC. This encodes CASSLGPAGNSYEQYV.

The V gene is TRBV15, the J gene TRBJ1-1; D remains ambiguous. The V and J ends lost 0 bases and 4 bases respectively, with 6 bases between them. CDR3 size: 13 residues. The germline gives CDR1 LNHNV, CDR2 YYDKDF (reference sequence). The CDR3 loop reads CATSREGLTEAFF. Here the CDR3 DNA reads TGTGCCACCAGCAGAGAGGGTCTCACTGAAGCTTTCTTT.

The chain carries TRBV7-9 and TRBJ1-1, with D possibly being TRBD1 (5 bases). In germline, CDR1 is SEHNR, CDR2 FQNEAQ (reference sequence). Trimming shortened V by 5 bases and J by 1 base, and 8 bases separated the two germline ends. There are 13 residues in the CDR3. The CDR3 DNA follows: TGTGCCAGCAGCACGACAGAGAACACTGAAGCTTTCTTT. Amino acid sequence: CASSTTENTEAFF. Using reference TRBV7-9 and TRBJ1-1 for the parts outside the CDR3, the full variable domain is DTGVSQNPRHKITKRGQNVTFRCDPISEHNRLYWYRQTLGQGPEFLTYFQNEAQLEKSRLLSDRFSAERPKGSFSTLEIQRTEQGDSAMYLCASSTTENTEAFFGQGTRLTVV.

This clone was recorded a few times. The chain joins TRBV27 to TRBJ2-7; 10 bases agree with TRBD1. Germline V gene data show CDR1 as MNHEY and CDR2 as SMNVEV (reference sequence). This CDR3 comprises 14 residues. The J segment lost 4 bases and the V segment lost 7 bases, leaving 7 bases of the junction unmatched. Here the CDR3 reads CASKGEGQGYEQYF. The CDR3 region has the DNA TGTGCCAGCAAGGGGGAGGGACAGGGGTACGAGCAGTACTTC.

The chain combines TRBV7-9 with TRBJ1-3, with 9 bases identical to TRBD1. CDR3 length: 16 amino acids. Trimming removed 5 bases from V and 8 bases from J; junction bases left unmatched: 13. CDR1 and CDR2 from the germline V gene are SEHNR and FQNEAQ (reference sequence). The CDR3 loop is CASSARDREYGDTIYF. The CDR3 DNA reads TGTGCCAGCAGCGCAAGGGACAGGGAGTACGGGGACACCATATATTTT.

This chain links TRBV28 with TRBJ1-4, with 9 bases identical to TRBD1. CDR1 is MDHEN and CDR2 is SYDVKM in the germline V gene. Trimming removed 6 bases from V and 4 bases from J; junction bases left unmatched: 6. The CDR3 spans 15 residues. The CDR3, as DNA: TGTGCCAGCAGCTTAGGGACAGGGCTTAATGAAAAACTGTTTTTT. This translates into CASSLGTGLNEKLFF.

The chain employs TRBV14 and TRBJ2-1; D perhaps matches TRBD1 (6 bases). Germline CDR1 reads SGHDN; CDR2 reads FVKESK. CDR3 length: 15 residues. The V gene lost 5 bases and the J gene lost 0 bases, with 11 bases spanning the gap. The CDR3 spells CASSNRDISYNEQFF. The CDR3 DNA follows: TGTGCCAGCAGCAACCGGGACATCTCCTACAATGAGCAGTTCTTC.

The chain couples TRBV19 to TRBJ1-1; D gene unclear. Trimming pared 3 bases from V and 1 base from J, leaving 12 bases between. CDR3 length: 15 amino acids. Germline V gene lookup returns CDR1 LNHDA and CDR2 SQIVND (reference sequence). The chain's CDR3 is CASSIWEVKNTEAFF. The CDR3 coding sequence is TGTGCCAGTAGTATTTGGGAAGTTAAGAACACTGAAGCTTTCTTT.

This clone was counted once. The chain links TRBV27 to TRBJ1-6, with D maybe TRBD1 (5 bases). The CDR3 is 12 residues long. With 10 bases removed from V and 9 bases from J, the gap between germline ends came to 13 bases. Looked up from germline, CDR1 is MNHEY and CDR2 is SMNVEV (reference sequence). CDR3 loop: CATRQSLSPLHF. DNA of the CDR3: TGTGCCACCCGACAGTCCCTTTCACCCCTCCACTTT.

This clone was seen only a few times. The chain has TRBV11-2 and TRBJ1-1; 8 nucleotides agree with TRBD1. This CDR3 spans 15 amino acids. V gave up 5 bases and J gave up 6 bases; unmatched junction bases: 11. In germline, CDR1 is SGHAT, CDR2 FQNNGV. The CDR3 bases are TGTGCCAGCAGCCAGCGCAGGGGGCGATGGTCTGAAGCTTTCTTT. Its translation: CASSQRRGRWSEAFF.

The V gene is TRBV27, the J gene TRBJ2-7; 13 positions match TRBD2. Germline CDR1 is MNHEY and CDR2 is SMNVEV (reference sequence). With 6 bases clipped from V and 10 bases from J, the junction kept 9 bases outside the gene matches. This CDR3 region has 14 residues. The CDR3, as DNA: TGTGCCAGCAGCCCGGGACTAGCGGGAATGTATCAGTACTTC. The encoded protein is CASSPGLAGMYQYF.

This chain joins TRBV5-4 and TRBJ2-7, with no clear D. The CDR3 spans 15 residues. V was shortened by 3 bases and J by 4 bases, with 17 bases between the two germline ends. Germline values: CDR1 SGHNT, CDR2 YYREEE (reference sequence). CDR3: CASSSPGSPHYEQYF. CDR3 bases: TGTGCCAGCAGCTCCCCCGGGTCCCCGCATTACGAGCAGTACTTC.

The chain combines TRBV6-1 with TRBJ2-1, with D uncertain. This CDR3 is 13 amino acids long. From germline, CDR1 is MNHNS and CDR2 SASEGT. V was trimmed by 3 bases and J by 5 bases, leaving 8 bases between them. The CDR3 spells CASSEYKNNEQFF. The CDR3 bases are TGTGCCAGCAGTGAGTACAAGAACAATGAGCAGTTCTTC.

The table lists this clone with a count of one. V gene TRBV28 combines with J gene TRBJ2-7, with 10 bases fitting TRBD2. Germline lookup yields CDR1 MDHEN and CDR2 SYDVKM. The CDR3 loop spans 22 amino acids. V trimming: 2 bases; J trimming: 0 bases; junction bases outside the gene matches: 22. The CDR3 DNA sequence: TGTGCCAGCAGTTTACCTATAGCCACCGCTTCTAGCGGGAGCGTCCCCTCCTACGAGCAGTACTTC. Its translation is CASSLPIATASSGSVPSYEQYF.

The chain carries TRBV11-2 and TRBJ2-3; possibly TRBD2 for D (6 bases). The CDR3 consists of 14 residues. Germline CDR1 is SGHAT and CDR2 is FQNNGV. The V gene lost 1 base and the J gene lost 4 bases, with 9 bases spanning the gap. In nucleotides, the CDR3 is TGTGCCAGCAGCTTAGCCGTAGCGGCAGATACGCAGTATTTT. Its protein is CASSLAVAADTQYF.

This clone was detected only a few times. The J gene is TRBJ1-2, the V gene TRBV18; D is possibly TRBD1 (6 bases). The V end was cut by 3 bases, the J end by 5 bases, with 7 bases between. The CDR3 covers 12 residues. Per the germline V gene, CDR1 is KGHSH and CDR2 is LQKENI. The CDR3 sequence: CASSPDSYGYTF. CDR3 sequence (DNA): TGTGCCAGCTCACCGGACAGTTATGGCTACACCTTC.